This T cell receptor beta chain came from a study of blood T cell repertoires in COVID-19. Data came from immunoSEQ multiplex PCR; TCRdb stores just in-frame clones and leaves some out. The profile covers 70,000 to 95,000 clones, with around four fifths appearing a single time and 18% taken by the ten largest. CDR3 length equals 14 residues. The germline gives CDR1 LGHNT, CDR2 FRNRAP. Trimming removed 7 bases at V and 8 bases at J, with 18 bases between. The receptor was isolated from a man older than 75 with active or convalescent COVID-19. This chain connects TRBV12-5 to TRBJ2-1; a weak D match, TRBD1 (6 bases). The sample consisted of peripheral blood. CDR3 protein: CASAPGAQRDEQFF. The CDR3 DNA reads as TGTGCTAGTGCCCCAGGGGCGCAAAGGGATGAGCAGTTCTTC. Together with reference TRBV12-5 and TRBJ2-1, the CDR3 gives the full variable domain: DARVTQTPRHKVTEMGQEVTMRCQPILGHNTVFWYRQTMMQGLELLAYFRNRAPLDDSGMPKDRFSAEMPDATLATLKIQPSEPRDSAVYFCASAPGAQRDEQFFGPGTRLTVL.